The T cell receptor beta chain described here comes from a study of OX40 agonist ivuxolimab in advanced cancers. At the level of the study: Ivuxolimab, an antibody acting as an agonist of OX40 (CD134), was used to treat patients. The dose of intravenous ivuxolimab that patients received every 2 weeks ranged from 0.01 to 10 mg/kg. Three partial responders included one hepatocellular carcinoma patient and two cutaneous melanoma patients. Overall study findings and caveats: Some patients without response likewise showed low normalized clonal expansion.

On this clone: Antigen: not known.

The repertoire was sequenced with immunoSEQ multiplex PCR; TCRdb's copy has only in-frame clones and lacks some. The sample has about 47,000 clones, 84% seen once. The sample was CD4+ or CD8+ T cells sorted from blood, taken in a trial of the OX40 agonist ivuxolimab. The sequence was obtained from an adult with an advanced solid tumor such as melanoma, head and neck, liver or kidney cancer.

CDR3 region: CASTEGSNQPQHF. As DNA, the CDR3 is TGTGCCAGCACCGAAGGAAGCAATCAGCCCCAGCATTTT. V and J are TRBV27 and TRBJ1-5; D is ambiguous. Trimming stripped 7 bases from V and 1 base from J, with 8 bases between. This CDR3 is 13 amino acids long. The V gene's germline CDR1 is MNHEY and CDR2 SMNVEV (reference sequence).